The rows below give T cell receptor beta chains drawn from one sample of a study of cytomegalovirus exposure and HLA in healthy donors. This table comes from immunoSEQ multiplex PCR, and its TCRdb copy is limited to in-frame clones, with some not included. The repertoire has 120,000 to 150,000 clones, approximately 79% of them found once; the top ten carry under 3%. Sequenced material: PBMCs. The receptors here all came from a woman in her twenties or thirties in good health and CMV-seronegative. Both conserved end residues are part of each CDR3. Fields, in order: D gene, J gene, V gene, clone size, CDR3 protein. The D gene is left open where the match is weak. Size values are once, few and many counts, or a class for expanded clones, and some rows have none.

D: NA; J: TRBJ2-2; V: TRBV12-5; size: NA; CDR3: CASGTQGTGELFF
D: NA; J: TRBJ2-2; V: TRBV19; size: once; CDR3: CASSRRNRINTGELFF
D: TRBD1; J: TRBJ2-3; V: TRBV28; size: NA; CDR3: CASSLTGGRADTQYF
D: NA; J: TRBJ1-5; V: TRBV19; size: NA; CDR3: CASSMQGDQPQHF
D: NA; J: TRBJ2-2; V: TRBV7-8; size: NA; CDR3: CASSLPLNEANTGELFF
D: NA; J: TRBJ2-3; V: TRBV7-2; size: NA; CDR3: CASTIGEPSTDTQYF
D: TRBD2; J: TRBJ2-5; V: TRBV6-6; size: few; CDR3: CASRFRETSGRKTQYF
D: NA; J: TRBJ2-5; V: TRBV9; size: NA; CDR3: CASSVGALETVETQYF
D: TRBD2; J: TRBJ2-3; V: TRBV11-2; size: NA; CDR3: CASSPIRTSGSSTDTQYF
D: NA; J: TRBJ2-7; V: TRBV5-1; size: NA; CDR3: CASSSERRTFSYEQYF
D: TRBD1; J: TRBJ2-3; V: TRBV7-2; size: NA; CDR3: CASSLVWLGQGADTQYF
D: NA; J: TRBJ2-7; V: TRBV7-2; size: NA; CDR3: CASSLAAVSYEQYF
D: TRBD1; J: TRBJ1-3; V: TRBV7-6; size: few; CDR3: CASSPLTGAGNTIYF
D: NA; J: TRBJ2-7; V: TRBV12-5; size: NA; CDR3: CASGPTTREQYF
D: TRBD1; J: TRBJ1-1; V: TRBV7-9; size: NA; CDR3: CASSLKFRDRVRNTEAFF
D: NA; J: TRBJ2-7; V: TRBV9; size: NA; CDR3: CASSVGGFTEQYF
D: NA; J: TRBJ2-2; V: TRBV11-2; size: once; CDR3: CASSFSGGRTGELFF
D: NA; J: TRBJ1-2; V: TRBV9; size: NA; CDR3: CASSPNPGHGYTF
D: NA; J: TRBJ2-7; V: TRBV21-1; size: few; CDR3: CASSAFAMRTDLGEQYF
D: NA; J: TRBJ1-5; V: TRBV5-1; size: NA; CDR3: CASSPGVHGNQPQHF
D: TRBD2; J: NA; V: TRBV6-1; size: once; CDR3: CASTRGAGGAYEQYF
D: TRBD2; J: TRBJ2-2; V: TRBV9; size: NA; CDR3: CASSGQTSAGELFF
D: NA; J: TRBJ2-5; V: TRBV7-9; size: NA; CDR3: CASSPTERQLGQETQYF
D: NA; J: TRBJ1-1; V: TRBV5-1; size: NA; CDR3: CASSGGLNTEAFF
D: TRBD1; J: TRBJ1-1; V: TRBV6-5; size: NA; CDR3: CASRDRVNTEAFF
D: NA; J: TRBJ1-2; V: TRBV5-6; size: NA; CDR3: CASSITGSYGYTF
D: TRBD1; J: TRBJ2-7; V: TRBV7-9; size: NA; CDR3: CASSLVSGQNNYEQYF
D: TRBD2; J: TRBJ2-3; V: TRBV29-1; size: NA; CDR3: CSVESSGSSTDTQYF
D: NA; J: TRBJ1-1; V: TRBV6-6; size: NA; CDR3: CASSYGTTEAFF
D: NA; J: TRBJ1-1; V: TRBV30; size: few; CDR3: CAWSEVAEAFF
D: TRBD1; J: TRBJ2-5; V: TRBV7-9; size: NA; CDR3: CASSWTGTGYGETQYF
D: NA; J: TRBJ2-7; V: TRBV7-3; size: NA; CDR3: CASSLAGGAYEQYF
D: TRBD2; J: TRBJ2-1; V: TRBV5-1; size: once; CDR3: CASSQIAGAYNEQFF
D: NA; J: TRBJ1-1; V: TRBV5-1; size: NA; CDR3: CASSLVEGLNTEAFF
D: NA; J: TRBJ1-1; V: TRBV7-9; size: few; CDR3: CASSSRPEAFF
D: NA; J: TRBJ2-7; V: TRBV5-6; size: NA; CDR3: CASSSQGDREQYF
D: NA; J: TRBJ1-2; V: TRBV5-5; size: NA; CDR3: CASSLVVNTNYGYTF
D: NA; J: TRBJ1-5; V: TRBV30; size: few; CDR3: CAWSVYGNQPQHF
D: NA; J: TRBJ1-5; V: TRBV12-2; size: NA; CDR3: CASRLGRGGDQPQHF
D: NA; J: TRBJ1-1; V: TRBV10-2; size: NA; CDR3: CASSRQVWETEAFF
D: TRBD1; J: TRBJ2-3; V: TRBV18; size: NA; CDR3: CASRPTGVEVDTQYF
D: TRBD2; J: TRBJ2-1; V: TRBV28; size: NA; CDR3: CASSRAGGPNEQFF
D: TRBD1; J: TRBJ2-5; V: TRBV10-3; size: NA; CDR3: CAISGTGGEGETQYF
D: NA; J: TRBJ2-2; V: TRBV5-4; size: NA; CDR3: CASSLGRGNTGELFF
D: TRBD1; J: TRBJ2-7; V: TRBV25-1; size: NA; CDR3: CASSAHPGQGNYEQYF
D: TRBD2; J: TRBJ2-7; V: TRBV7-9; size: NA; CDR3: CASSLEVAQGLPWYEQYF
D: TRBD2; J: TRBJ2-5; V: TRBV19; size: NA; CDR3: CASSTQLAAETQYF
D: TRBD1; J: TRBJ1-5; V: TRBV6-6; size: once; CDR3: CASSRDRVSNQPQHF
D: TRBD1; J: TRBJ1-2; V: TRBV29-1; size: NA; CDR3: CSVDGQGRHTF
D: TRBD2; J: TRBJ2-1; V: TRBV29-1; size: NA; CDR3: CSVVRGGASYNEQFF